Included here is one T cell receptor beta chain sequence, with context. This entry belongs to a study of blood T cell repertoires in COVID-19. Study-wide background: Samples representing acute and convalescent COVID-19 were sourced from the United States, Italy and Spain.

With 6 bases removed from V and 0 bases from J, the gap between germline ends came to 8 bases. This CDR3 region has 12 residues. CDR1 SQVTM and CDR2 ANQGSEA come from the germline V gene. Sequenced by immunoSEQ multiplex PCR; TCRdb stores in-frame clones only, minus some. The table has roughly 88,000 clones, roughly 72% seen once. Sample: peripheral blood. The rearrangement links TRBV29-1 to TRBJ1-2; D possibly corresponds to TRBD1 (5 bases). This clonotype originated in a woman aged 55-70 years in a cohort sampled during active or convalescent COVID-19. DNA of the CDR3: TGCAGCGTCAGGGCGCCTAACTATGGCTACACCTTC. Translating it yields CSVRAPNYGYTF.